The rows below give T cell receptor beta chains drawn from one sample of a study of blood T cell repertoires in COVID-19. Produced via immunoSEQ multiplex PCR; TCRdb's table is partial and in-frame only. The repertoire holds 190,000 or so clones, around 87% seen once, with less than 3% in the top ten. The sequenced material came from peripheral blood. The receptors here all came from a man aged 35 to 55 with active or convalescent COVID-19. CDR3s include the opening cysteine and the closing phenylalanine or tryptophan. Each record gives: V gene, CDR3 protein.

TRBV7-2,CASTLERLADSDTQYF
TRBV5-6,CASSLFALAKNIQYF
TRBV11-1,CASSPPGGGQYF
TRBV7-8,CASSLTGMNTEAFF
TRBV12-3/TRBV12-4,CASSSGLNQPQHF
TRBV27,CASSLTGGTGNTIYF
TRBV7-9,CASRMAGEAFF
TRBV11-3,CASSLSGGYEQYF
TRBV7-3,CASSSYPNYGYTF
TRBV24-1,CATSEGGPKEKLFF
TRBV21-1,CASSKVAGPKGEQFF
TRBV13,CASNFTRTPRGDSSYNEQFF
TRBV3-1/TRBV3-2,CASSAYGDGGSPLHF
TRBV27,CASAVFNRARDEQFF
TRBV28,CASHGQALDQPQHF
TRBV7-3,CASSLNGATEAFF
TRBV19,CASSSGSSSYNSPLHF
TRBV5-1,CASSTATGHYEQYF
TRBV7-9,CASSTLAGGSYNEQFF
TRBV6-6,CASSYSDRDYGYTF
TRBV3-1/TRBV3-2,CASSPGKTNTEAFF
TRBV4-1,CASSHGTDSYEQYF
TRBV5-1,CASSLTGGAYEQYF
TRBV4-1,CASSPDRVDQPQHF
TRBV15,CATSPRDLDTQYF